These 3 T cell receptor beta chains came from one sample sequenced in a study of T cell responses to AZD1222 COVID-19 vaccine. Libraries were prepared by immunoSEQ multiplex PCR; TCRdb keeps only in-frame clonotypes and omits some of them. The sample has about 200,000 clones, around 94% seen once. The sample in question was peripheral blood, obtained on day 0 of AZD1222 vaccination. The receptors shown here come from an adult in good health.

The rearrangement links TRBV24-1 to TRBJ1-2; a weak D match, TRBD1 (6 bases). In germline, CDR1 is KGHDR, CDR2 SFDVKD. The CDR3 is made up of 13 amino acids. V lost 4 bases, J lost 3 bases, and 8 bases lay in between. In DNA form, the CDR3 reads TGTGCCACCAGTGAGCAGGGGTACTATGGCTACACCTTC. It yields the protein CATSEQGYYGYTF.

CDR3 sequence reads: CASRPDSTSNTGELFF. In DNA form, the CDR3 reads TGCGCCAGCAGACCCGACAGCACCTCGAACACCGGGGAGCTGTTTTTT. This rearrangement joins TRBV5-1 to TRBJ2-2, with D perhaps matching TRBD1 (5 bases). The length of the CDR3 is 16 residues. V gave up 5 bases and J gave up 0 bases, with 14 bases separating them. Germline V gives CDR1 SGHRS, CDR2 YFSETQ.

The rearrangement links TRBV15 to TRBJ1-5; D is ambiguous. Trimming left V 2 bases short and J 0 bases short, with 5 bases between. Germline loops: CDR1 LNHNV, CDR2 YYDKDF (reference sequence). The CDR3 is 14 residues long. In DNA form, the CDR3 reads TGTGCCACCAGCAGATCCAGTAGCAATCAGCCCCAGCATTTT. Amino acids: CATSRSSSNQPQHF.